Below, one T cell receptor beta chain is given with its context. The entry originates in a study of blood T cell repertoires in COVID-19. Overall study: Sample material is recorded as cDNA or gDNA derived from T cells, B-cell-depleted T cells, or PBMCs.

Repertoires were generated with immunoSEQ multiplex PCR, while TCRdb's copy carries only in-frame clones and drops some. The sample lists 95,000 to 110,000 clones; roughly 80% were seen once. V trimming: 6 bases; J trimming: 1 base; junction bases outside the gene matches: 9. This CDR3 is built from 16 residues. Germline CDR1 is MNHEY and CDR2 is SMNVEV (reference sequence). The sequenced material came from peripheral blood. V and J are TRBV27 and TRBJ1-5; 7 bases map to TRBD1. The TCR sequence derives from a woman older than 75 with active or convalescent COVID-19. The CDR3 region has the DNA TGTGCCAGCAGCCCACGACAGGGTCAGAGCAATCAGCCCCAGCATTTT. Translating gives CASSPRQGQSNQPQHF.